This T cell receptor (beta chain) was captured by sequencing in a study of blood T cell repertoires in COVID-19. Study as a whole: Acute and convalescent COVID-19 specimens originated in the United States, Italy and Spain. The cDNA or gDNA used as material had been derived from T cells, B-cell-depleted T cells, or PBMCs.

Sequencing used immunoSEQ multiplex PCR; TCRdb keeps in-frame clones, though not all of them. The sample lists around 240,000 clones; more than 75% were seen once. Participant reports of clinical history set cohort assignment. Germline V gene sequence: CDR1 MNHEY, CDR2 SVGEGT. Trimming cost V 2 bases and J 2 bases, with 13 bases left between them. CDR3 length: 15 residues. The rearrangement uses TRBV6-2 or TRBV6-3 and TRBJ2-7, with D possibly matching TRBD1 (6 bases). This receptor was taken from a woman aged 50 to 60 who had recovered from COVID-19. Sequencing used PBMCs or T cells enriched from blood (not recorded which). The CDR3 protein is CASSYKGGNPYEQYF. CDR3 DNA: TGTGCCAGCAGTTACAAAGGGGGTAACCCCTACGAGCAGTACTTC.